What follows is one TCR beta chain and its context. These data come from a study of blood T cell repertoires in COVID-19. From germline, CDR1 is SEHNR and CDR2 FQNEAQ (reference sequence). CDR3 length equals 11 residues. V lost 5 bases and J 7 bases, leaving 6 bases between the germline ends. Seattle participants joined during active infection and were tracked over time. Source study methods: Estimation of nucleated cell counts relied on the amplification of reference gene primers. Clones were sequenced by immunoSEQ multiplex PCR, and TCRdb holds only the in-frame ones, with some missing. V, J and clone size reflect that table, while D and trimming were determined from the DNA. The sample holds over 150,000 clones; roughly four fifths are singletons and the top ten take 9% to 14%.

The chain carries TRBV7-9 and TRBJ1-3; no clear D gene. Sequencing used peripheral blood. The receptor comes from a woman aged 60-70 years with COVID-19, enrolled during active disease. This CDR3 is CASSPKNTIYF. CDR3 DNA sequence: TGTGCCAGCAGCCCTAAGAACACCATATATTTT.